This TCR beta chain is from a study of blood T cell repertoires in COVID-19. About the study: Some COVID-19 samples were acute and others convalescent; all came from the United States, Italy and Spain. The analysed material was cDNA or gDNA that came from T cells, B-cell-depleted T cells, or PBMCs.

This CDR3 has 14 amino acids. Trimming removed 5 bases from V and 5 bases from J; junction bases left unmatched: 8. Looked up from germline, CDR1 is MNHEY and CDR2 is SMNVEV (reference sequence). Original data processing: How many nucleated cells were present was estimated from reference gene primer amplification. TCRdb's table, derived via immunoSEQ multiplex PCR, lists solely in-frame clones and lacks some. From that table come the V and J calls and clone size; the DNA was used to work out D and trimming. The repertoire holds fewer than 150,000 clones, 84% seen once, with 8.8% in the top ten. The genes are TRBV27 and TRBJ2-5; 7 bases are a match to TRBD1. Sequenced: peripheral blood. This receptor was identified in a woman of 80 years or more in a cohort sampled during active or convalescent COVID-19. The CDR3 loop reads CASSPRTGGETQYF. Written as DNA, the CDR3 is TGTGCCAGCAGTCCCAGGACAGGCGGGGAGACCCAGTACTTC.